The subject of this entry is one TCR beta chain. The CDR3 is made up of 13 amino acids. Germline V CDR1 and CDR2: SGHNT, YYREEE (reference sequence). Between the trimmed V and J ends, which lost 3 bases and 10 bases, there was a span of 16 bases. Those enrolled, adults aged about 18 to 89 years, came from about two dozen US areas. Participant reports of clinical history set cohort assignment. The record originates from a study of blood T cell repertoires in COVID-19. The wider study: Nucleic acid was either cDNA or gDNA, and it came from T cells, B-cell-depleted T cells, or PBMCs.

Sequenced by immunoSEQ multiplex PCR; TCRdb stores in-frame clones only, minus some. The sample lists a few hundred thousand clones, about 80% occurring once. The genes are TRBV5-4 and TRBJ1-1; tentative D call: TRBD1 (6 bases). This receptor was taken from a young man with acute COVID-19. The material sequenced was PBMCs or T cells enriched from blood (not recorded which). The CDR3 reads CASSSTSGTTAFF. The CDR3 DNA reads TGTGCCAGCAGCTCCACCTCCGGGACAACAGCTTTCTTT.